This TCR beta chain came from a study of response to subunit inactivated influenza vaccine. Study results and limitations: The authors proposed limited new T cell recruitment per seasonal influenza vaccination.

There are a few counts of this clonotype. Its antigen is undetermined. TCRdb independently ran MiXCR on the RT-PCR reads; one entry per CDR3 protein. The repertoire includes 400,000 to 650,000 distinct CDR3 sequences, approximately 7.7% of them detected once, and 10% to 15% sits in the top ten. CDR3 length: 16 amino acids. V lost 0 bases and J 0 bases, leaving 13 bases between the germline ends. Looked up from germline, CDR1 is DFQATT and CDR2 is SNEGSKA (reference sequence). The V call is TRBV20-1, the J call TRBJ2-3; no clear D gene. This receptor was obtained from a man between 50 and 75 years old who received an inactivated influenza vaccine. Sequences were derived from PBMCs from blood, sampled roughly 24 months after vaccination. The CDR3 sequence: CSARDRATASTDTQYF. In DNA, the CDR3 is TGCAGTGCTAGAGATCGGGCGACGGCTAGCACAGATACGCAGTATTTT.